This T cell receptor beta chain was profiled in a study of brain T cells in children with intractable seizures. Overall study findings and caveats: Clones missing pre-surgery may reflect undersampling of that blood sample. Viral specificity was inferred only from CDR3 similarity; HCMV serostatus was unknown.

Points on this clone: Its matching antigen is unknown.

Time point described: blood from clinic visit 5 months post-surgery; TSC patient then seizure free. Sequencing was limited to surgery cases with top T cell transcript signatures in brain tissue. Here immunoSEQ multiplex PCR was the method, and the copy in TCRdb shows in-frame clones only, minus some. The sample includes hundreds of thousands of clones, 85% to 95% of them seen just once. The CDR3 is 16 amino acids. Looked up from germline, CDR1 is LNHDA and CDR2 is SQIVND (reference sequence). The V end was cut by 2 bases, the J end by 0 bases, with 11 bases between. This TCR was sampled from a boy in the first two years of life with tuberous sclerosis and intractable seizures. This chain links TRBV19 with TRBJ1-5; D gene unclear. The sequencing here drew on peripheral blood, taken more than 4 months after surgery. The chain's CDR3 is CASSIPEIYSNQPQHF. For the CDR3, the DNA is TGTGCCAGTAGTATACCCGAGATATATAGCAATCAGCCCCAGCATTTT.